The source of this T cell receptor (beta chain) is a study of blood T cell repertoires in COVID-19. This CDR3 comprises 15 residues. Germline V gives CDR1 SQVTM, CDR2 ANQGSEA. The ends were cut back, 4 bases at V and 1 base at J, with 14 bases in the middle. Produced via immunoSEQ multiplex PCR; TCRdb's table is partial and in-frame only. The sample holds around 240,000 clones, 65% to 90% seen once. The sample comprised peripheral blood. J is TRBJ1-3 and V is TRBV29-1; D perhaps matches TRBD1 (5 bases). The source is a woman in her thirties or forties who had recovered from COVID-19. DNA for the CDR3: TGCAGCGTTGGGGGTTGGGGGGAATCTGGAAACACCATATATTTT. Residues: CSVGGWGESGNTIYF.